This T cell receptor (beta chain) emerged from a study of cytomegalovirus exposure and HLA in healthy donors. The study's findings and limits: In vitro assays verified that a few CMV-associated chains recognized CMV antigens specifically. With further analysis later on, most CMV-associated TCR beta chains appeared HLA-restricted.

On this clone: No antigen is known for it.

The V end lost 4 bases, the J end lost 5 bases, and 11 bases lay between the germline ends. The CDR3 loop spans 13 amino acids. Looked up from germline, CDR1 is WNHNN and CDR2 is SYGVQD (reference sequence). The PCR made use of 60 Vbeta and 13 Jbeta primers. Measured with immunoSEQ multiplex PCR; TCRdb has only the in-frame clones, and not every one. The sample shows about 140,000 clones, approximately 60% of them seen only once. Sequencing was performed on PBMCs. The TCR comes from a woman aged 35 to 49 in good health and CMV-seronegative. The J gene is TRBJ1-1, the V gene TRBV10-1, with D perhaps TRBD1 (6 bases). CDR3 sequence: CASSALRGTEAFF. In nucleotides, the CDR3 is TGCGCCAGCAGTGCCCTAAGGGGGACTGAAGCTTTCTTT.